This section outlines one T cell receptor beta chain sequence together with its context. Under the authors' procedure: Quantification of nucleated cells was approximated via reference gene primer amplification. Using immunoSEQ multiplex PCR, the repertoire was profiled, and TCRdb retains in-frame clones only, with some absent. V and J calls and clone size are copied from that table; D and trimming were computed from the DNA. The table has 60,000 or so clones, roughly nine tenths seen once; the top ten hold 1.6%. Trimming removed 6 bases from V and 5 bases from J; junction bases left unmatched: 5. Germline CDR1 reads SQVTM; CDR2 reads ANQGSEA. This CDR3 comprises 12 residues. This entry is derived from a study of blood T cell repertoires in COVID-19. In the study overall: Some COVID-19 samples were acute and others convalescent; all came from the United States, Italy and Spain. The analysed material was cDNA or gDNA that came from T cells, B-cell-depleted T cells, or PBMCs.

The sequence was collected from a man between 60 and 75 years old with acute or convalescent COVID-19. J is TRBJ1-1 and V is TRBV29-1; the match to TRBD1 covers 8 bases. Sequenced input: peripheral blood. Here the CDR3 reads CSVRTGKTEAFF. The CDR3 nucleotides read TGCAGCGTCCGGACAGGGAAGACTGAAGCTTTCTTT.